This note documents a single T cell receptor beta chain sequence. The data were obtained in a study of blood T cell repertoires in COVID-19. Study at large: Material from acute and convalescent COVID-19 was sourced from the United States, Italy and Spain. Sources were T cells, B-cell-depleted T cells, or PBMCs; the material itself was cDNA or gDNA.

The CDR3 sequence is 16 residues long. The V and J ends lost 5 bases and 1 base respectively, with 17 bases between them. Germline V lookup: CDR1 SGHTA, CDR2 FQGNSA. In the authors' methods: Quantification of nucleated cells was approximated via reference gene primer amplification. Profiling relied on immunoSEQ multiplex PCR, and the TCRdb table lists in-frame clones only, not all of them. From that table come the V and J calls and clone size; the DNA was used to work out D and trimming. The sample includes 28,000 or so clones, approximately 80% seen only once; the top ten take roughly 73%. The sequence was obtained from a man aged 70-80 years with acute or convalescent COVID-19. This chain joins TRBV7-2 and TRBJ2-5; D uncertain. The sample consisted of peripheral blood. CDR3 DNA: TGTGCCAGCAGCCTCGCCCCAGGCTTGTTCCAAGAGACCCAGTACTTC. This gives the protein CASSLAPGLFQETQYF. The full variable domain, in which reference TRBV7-2 and TRBJ2-5 provide the parts outside the CDR3, is GAGVSQSPSNKVTEKGKDVELRCDPISGHTALYWYRQSLGQGLEFLIYFQGNSAPDKSGLPSDRFSAERTGGSVSTLTIQRTQQEDSAVYLCASSLAPGLFQETQYFGPGTRLLVL.